What follows are 30 T cell receptor beta chains derived from one specimen sequenced in a study of blood T cells in healthy people across ages. The use of a sample-barcoded 5' primer and a J-beta primer mix characterized a second PCR of 7 to 11 cycles. Each CDR3 protein is one row after TCRdb ran MiXCR on the 5' RACE reads. The data hold approximately 2,000,000 distinct CDR3 sequences, with around 40% observed a single time. Sequencing used blood. The receptors shown here come from a human donor in good health.

The CDR3 is CASSSIRTETYNEQFF. Here the CDR3 DNA reads TGTGCCAGCAGCTCCATCAGGACAGAAACCTACAATGAGCAGTTCTTC. The genes are TRBV7-9 and TRBJ2-1; a weak D match, TRBD1 (6 bases). V was clipped by 4 bases and J by 2 bases, with 15 bases between them. Germline lookup yields CDR1 SEHNR and CDR2 FQNEAQ (reference sequence). This CDR3 has 16 amino acids. Complete variable domain (other parts from reference TRBV7-9 and TRBJ2-1): DTGVSQNPRHKITKRGQNVTFRCDPISEHNRLYWYRQTLGQGPEFLTYFQNEAQLEKSRLLSDRFSAERPKGSFSTLEIQRTEQGDSAMYLCASSSIRTETYNEQFFGPGTRLTVL.

Remarks on this clonotype: Germline and junction disagree at one end, which may indicate a read error. This chain links TRBV5-1 with TRBJ2-3, with TRBD1 as a possible D gene (6 bases). The CDR3 is 14 residues long. Germline V gene data show CDR1 as SGHRS and CDR2 as YFSETQ. For the CDR3, the DNA is TGCGCCAGCAGCTCCGGGGCGGACAGAGATATGCAGTATTTT. Translation: CASSSGADRDMQYF.

The chain couples TRBV12-3 or TRBV12-4 to TRBJ2-7, with D possibly TRBD2 on 6 matching bases. Trimming took 4 bases from V and 5 from J, leaving 12 bases between them. CDR3 length: 13 amino acids. The CDR3 sequence is CASSSGRGNEQYF. CDR3 nucleotide sequence: TGTGCCAGCAGTTCTGGACGGGGGAACGAGCAGTACTTC.

Only a few counts were recorded for this clonotype. The gene calls are TRBV7-2 and TRBJ1-5, with a tentative D call TRBD1 (5 bases). The CDR3 sequence is 15 residues long. CDR1 SGHTA and CDR2 FQGNSA come from the germline V gene. V was clipped by 1 base and J by 4 bases, with 11 bases between them. CDR3 coding DNA: TGTGCCAGCAGCTTAGTAGGGACGGGAAATCAGCCCCAGCATTTT. Its protein is CASSLVGTGNQPQHF.

This clonotype turned up a few times. This chain connects TRBV29-1 to TRBJ2-7; 7 bases are a match to TRBD2. This CDR3 comprises 16 residues. Germline assignment: CDR1 SQVTM and CDR2 ANQGSEA. With 3 bases clipped from V and 0 bases from J, the junction kept 11 bases outside the gene matches. The CDR3 here is CSVDFLPAGFSYEQYF. The CDR3 nucleotides read TGCAGCGTTGATTTTCTACCAGCGGGGTTCTCCTACGAGCAGTACTTC.

CDR3 nucleotides: TGTGCCAGCAGCTTAGTCAGGGTTCGGGGCGAGCAGTACTTC. It encodes CASSLVRVRGEQYF. This chain links TRBV7-8 with TRBJ2-7; tentatively, D is TRBD1 or TRBD2 (5 bases each). Trimming removed 1 base at V and 6 bases at J, with 13 bases between. Germline values: CDR1 SGHVS, CDR2 FQNEAQ. The CDR3 has 14 amino acids.

This clonotype has just one count. The chain combines TRBV5-4 with TRBJ1-2; D uncertain. Trimming removed 7 bases from V and 5 bases from J, with 24 bases in between. This CDR3 has 16 amino acids. Per the germline V gene, CDR1 is SGHNT and CDR2 is YYREEE (reference sequence). The CDR3 region has the DNA TGTGCCAGCGGCCTTCCTCAGCGAACGGGGATGTATGGCTACACCTTC. Its translation: CASGLPQRTGMYGYTF.

The table lists this clonotype with many counts. The V gene is TRBV11-1, the J gene TRBJ2-7; 7 nucleotides agree with TRBD1. Germline lookup yields CDR1 SGHAT and CDR2 FQDESV (reference sequence). The V segment lost 2 bases and the J segment 3 bases; nucleotides outside the gene matches: 4. The CDR3 length is 14 residues. Written as DNA, the CDR3 is TGTGCCAGCAGCTTACCGGGACAGCTCTACGAGCAGTACTTC. Translation: CASSLPGQLYEQYF.

As regards this clonotype: At one boundary the junction diverges from the germline segment, which might be a read error. The rearrangement links TRBV7-2 to TRBJ1-2; D is ambiguous. The length of the CDR3 is 13 residues. Germline V lookup: CDR1 SGHTA, CDR2 FQGNSA. The CDR3 is CASSPGFYCGYTF. The DNA of the CDR3 is TGCGCCAGCAGCCCTGGGTTCTACTGTGGCTACACCTTC.

The V gene is TRBV4-3, the J gene TRBJ1-1, with 7 bases matching TRBD1. The V gene's germline CDR1 is LGHNA and CDR2 YSLEER. The CDR3 covers 15 residues. Unmatched junction bases numbered 4, after V lost 2 bases and J lost 1 base. The CDR3 sequence: CASSQFDRANTEAFF. In DNA form, the CDR3 reads TGCGCCAGCAGCCAATTTGACAGGGCGAACACTGAAGCTTTCTTT.

This clonotype was recorded a few times. Here the CDR3 reads CSVRGRDGGYTF. CDR3 nucleotides: TGCAGCGTTCGAGGCAGGGACGGCGGCTACACCTTC. The chain employs TRBV29-1 and TRBJ1-2; tentatively, D is TRBD1 (5 bases). Germline lookup yields CDR1 SQVTM and CDR2 ANQGSEA. V lost 5 bases to trimming and J lost 8 bases, with 15 bases between them. This CDR3 region has 12 residues.

This sequence joins TRBV7-2 and TRBJ2-3; no clear D. Trimming stripped 1 base from V and 0 bases from J, with 8 bases between. The CDR3 totals 15 residues. Germline lookup yields CDR1 SGHTA and CDR2 FQGNSA. In DNA form, the CDR3 reads TGTGCCAGCAGCTTAGATTGGCAGAGCACAGATACGCAGTATTTT. It specifies CASSLDWQSTDTQYF.

This clonotype was seen more than once but under ten times. The chain is built from TRBV20-1 and TRBJ2-5; 12 positions match TRBD2. CDR1 and CDR2 (germline): DFQATT, SNEGSKA (reference sequence). J lost 0 bases, V lost 0 bases, and 11 bases had no gene match. The CDR3 totals 19 residues. CDR3 sequence reads: CSARDAGASGGAYQETQYF. CDR3 sequence (DNA): TGCAGTGCTAGAGATGCAGGGGCTAGCGGGGGGGCATACCAAGAGACCCAGTACTTC.

This clonotype was seen a few times. The V and J genes are TRBV15 and TRBJ2-7; tentative D call: TRBD1 (6 bases). Germline-derived CDR1 and CDR2 are LNHNV and YYDKDF (reference sequence). Trimming took off 1 base at V and 5 bases at J, with 12 bases between the two ends. The CDR3 runs 14 residues. Here the CDR3 reads CATSRGRGTDEQYF. The CDR3 nucleotides are TGTGCCACCAGCAGAGGTAGGGGGACCGACGAGCAGTACTTC.

This clonotype has only a few counts. This chain joins TRBV29-1 and TRBJ1-1; D unresolved. The CDR3 has 13 residues. The germline V gene has CDR1 SQVTM and CDR2 ANQGSEA. V lost 6 bases and J 1 base, leaving 12 bases between the germline ends. The CDR3 sequence is CSVVWTGNTEAFF. In DNA form, the CDR3 reads TGCAGCGTGGTCTGGACGGGGAACACTGAAGCTTTCTTT.

This clonotype was observed a few times. The chain uses TRBV7-9 and TRBJ2-5; 7 nucleotides match TRBD1. CDR3 length: 17 amino acids. The junction had 17 bases not matched to a gene; V was cut back by 5 bases and J by 5 bases. Germline-derived CDR1 and CDR2 are SEHNR and FQNEAQ (reference sequence). The CDR3 DNA reads TGTGCCAGCAGCATCGCCTTAAACGACAGGGTCTGGGAGACCCAGTACTTC. Its translation: CASSIALNDRVWETQYF. The entire variable domain, with the rest obtained from reference TRBV7-9 and TRBJ2-5, is as follows: DTGVSQNPRHKITKRGQNVTFRCDPISEHNRLYWYRQTLGQGPEFLTYFQNEAQLEKSRLLSDRFSAERPKGSFSTLEIQRTEQGDSAMYLCASSIALNDRVWETQYFGPGTRLLVL.

The chain joins TRBV4-3 to TRBJ2-3; perhaps TRBD1 as D (5 bases). The CDR3 sequence is 12 residues long. Germline V CDR1 and CDR2: LGHNA, YSLEER. Trimming pared 2 bases from V and 8 bases from J, leaving 8 bases between. The CDR3 reads CASSQYRSTQYF. Here the CDR3 DNA reads TGCGCCAGCAGCCAATACAGGAGTACGCAGTATTTT.

This clonotype showed up just once. The V gene is TRBV20-1, the J gene TRBJ1-1; D is perhaps TRBD1 (6 bases). V dropped 5 bases and J dropped 1 base, with 11 bases sitting between them. CDR1 and CDR2 (germline): DFQATT, SNEGSKA (reference sequence). This CDR3 region has 13 residues. In DNA, the CDR3 is TGCAGTGCTTGCGGACAGCAGAACACTGAAGCTTTCTTT. Residues: CSACGQQNTEAFF.

A note on this clonotype: One end of the junction is discordant with germline, which a read error may explain. The chain employs TRBV5-1 and TRBJ1-4, with TRBD1 as a possible D gene (6 bases). Germline CDR1 SGHRS, CDR2 YFSETQ. This CDR3 contains 16 residues. CDR3 coding DNA: TGCGCCGGCAGTCCAGGGGATTCGAGTCGCGGGGAAAAACTGTTTTTT. Amino acid sequence: CAGSPGDSSRGEKLFF. Full variable domain (missing parts from reference TRBV5-1 and TRBJ1-4): KAGVTQTPRYLIKTRGQQVTLSCSPISGHRSVSWYQQTPGQGLQFLFEYFSETQRNKGNFPGRFSGRQFSNSRSEMNVSTLELGDSALYLCAGSPGDSSRGEKLFFGSGTQLSVL.

This clonotype was observed a single time. The gene calls are TRBV5-1 and TRBJ2-3; 9 nucleotides line up with TRBD1. The germline V gene encodes CDR1 SGHRS and CDR2 YFSETQ. V lost 4 bases, J lost 4 bases, and 13 bases stayed unmatched. The CDR3 totals 17 residues. In nucleotides, the CDR3 is TGCGCCAGCAGCCCCGCGTACACAGGGGGCACCTCAGATACGCAGTATTTT. This codes for CASSPAYTGGTSDTQYF.

This clonotype has only a few counts. The chain combines TRBV6-1 with TRBJ2-1; 7 bases agree with TRBD1. This CDR3 region has 13 residues. V was pared by 5 bases and J by 8 bases, with 6 bases of the junction left unmatched. CDR1 and CDR2 (germline): MNHNS, SASEGT. CDR3 residues: CASSQTGFYEQFF. The CDR3 nucleotides are TGTGCCAGCAGTCAGACAGGGTTCTATGAGCAGTTCTTC.

This clonotype has more than one count but fewer than ten. This chain joins TRBV7-9 and TRBJ2-4, with D perhaps TRBD2 (5 bases). The J call is doubtful: the DNA matches TRBJ2-7 better. Germline loops: CDR1 SEHNR, CDR2 FQNEAQ (reference sequence). This CDR3 is 19 amino acids long. For the CDR3, the DNA is TGTGCCAGCAGCTCCGGGCTCGCACTAGTTAGTGGGGATACCTACGAGCAGTACTTC. It translates to CASSSGLALVSGDTYEQYF.

V gene TRBV6-5 combines with J gene TRBJ2-5; D is tentatively TRBD1 or TRBD2 (5 bases each). The V end lost 6 bases, the J end lost 5 bases, and 16 bases lay between the germline ends. The CDR3 spans 14 residues. Germline V gene lookup returns CDR1 MNHEY and CDR2 SVGAGI. The CDR3, as DNA: TGTGCCAGCAGCCAGGGACCGACCTGGGAGACCCAGTACTTC. It specifies CASSQGPTWETQYF.

This clonotype was detected a few times. The genes are TRBV9 and TRBJ2-1; 13 bases map to TRBD2. Germline V CDR1 and CDR2: SGDLS, YYNGEE. Trimming at V came to 3 bases and at J to 10 bases, leaving 7 bases not matched to a gene. This CDR3 is built from 15 residues. This CDR3 reads CASSAGGTSGVEQFF. Written as DNA, the CDR3 is TGTGCCAGCAGCGCTGGAGGGACTAGCGGGGTCGAGCAGTTCTTC.

The gene calls are TRBV7-2 and TRBJ1-2, with D maybe TRBD1 (6 bases). V lost 1 base and J 7 bases, leaving 10 bases between the germline ends. CDR1 is SGHTA and CDR2 is FQGNSA in the germline V gene. The CDR3 has 13 residues. In DNA form, the CDR3 reads TGTGCCAGCAGCTTAGAACGGGGGCTTGGCTACACCTTC. Its translation: CASSLERGLGYTF. The whole variable domain, filled in from reference TRBV7-2 and TRBJ1-2, reads GAGVSQSPSNKVTEKGKDVELRCDPISGHTALYWYRQSLGQGLEFLIYFQGNSAPDKSGLPSDRFSAERTGGSVSTLTIQRTQQEDSAVYLCASSLERGLGYTFGSGTRLTVV.

This clonotype turned up a few times. This sequence joins TRBV4-3 and TRBJ2-1, with TRBD2 matching 12 bases. Germline values: CDR1 LGHNA, CDR2 YSLEER. The CDR3 consists of 16 residues. V was clipped by 3 bases and J by 1 base; unmatched bases: 1. The CDR3 nucleotides are TGCGCCAGCAGCCATGGGACTAGCGGGTCCTACAATGAGCAGTTCTTC. Its protein is CASSHGTSGSYNEQFF.

The J gene is TRBJ2-1, the V gene TRBV7-2, with 11 positions matching TRBD1. V gave up 4 bases and J gave up 11 bases; unmatched junction bases: 4. The CDR3 consists of 13 residues. The germline V gene has CDR1 SGHTA and CDR2 FQGNSA. CDR3 DNA: TGTGCCAGCAGCTCGGACAGGGGGCGGAAGCAGTTCTTC. Protein product: CASSSDRGRKQFF.

This clonotype has more than one count but fewer than ten. V usage is TRBV15 and J usage is TRBJ1-1, with D uncertain. From germline, CDR1 is LNHNV and CDR2 YYDKDF (reference sequence). Trimming stripped 0 bases from V and 4 bases from J, with 9 bases between. The CDR3 covers 14 residues. The CDR3 bases are TGTGCCACCAGCAGAGAGAGGGAAACCACTGAAGCTTTCTTT. It is translated as CATSRERETTEAFF.

The J gene is TRBJ2-5, the V gene TRBV5-1; 7 bases align to TRBD1. CDR1 is SGHRS, CDR2 YFSETQ, per germline. The trim removed 2 bases at V and 3 bases at J, leaving 7 bases unmatched. CDR3 length equals 15 residues. DNA for the CDR3: TGCGCCAGCAGCTTCGCCGGGACAGCAGAAGAGACCCAGTACTTC. Translated, it gives CASSFAGTAEETQYF.

V is TRBV4-3 and J is TRBJ1-1, with a weak D call TRBD1 (5 bases). This CDR3 has 16 residues. Germline CDR1 and CDR2: LGHNA and YSLEER. V was cut by 0 bases and J by 6 bases, with 17 bases left in between. CDR3 DNA sequence: TGCGCCAGCAGCCAAGAGCTTTTGGGCAGGGACCCTGAAGCTTTCTTT. Its translation: CASSQELLGRDPEAFF.